Each of the 13 T cell receptor beta chains below was sequenced from the same sample in a study of blood T cell repertoires in COVID-19 (dated by TCRdb to about 2020). Library prep was done by the immunoSEQ multiplex PCR assay. What TCRdb holds here is the immuneACCESS table cut down to in-frame rearrangements. Part of the clones is not present; checked against another copy, under half of the missing clones reflect an unresolved V gene, and the others are unexplained. In this sample the table shows about 59,000 clones, approximately 90% of which occur a single time. The biggest ten clones account for 16% of the sample. The sequenced sample consisted of peripheral blood. The source is a man older than 75 with acute or convalescent COVID-19.

The chain links TRBV15 to TRBJ2-3; 9 positions agree with TRBD2. Trimming at V came to 0 bases and at J to 2 bases, leaving 6 bases not matched to a gene. The CDR3 runs 17 residues. Germline V lookup: CDR1 LNHNV, CDR2 YYDKDF (reference sequence). The CDR3, as DNA: TGTGCCACCAGCAGAGACCGAGCGGGGGGACACACAGATACGCAGTATTTT. Protein product: CATSRDRAGGHTDTQYF.

This chain links TRBV7-8 with TRBJ2-5, with 16 bases that match TRBD2. The V segment lost 0 bases and the J segment 3 bases; nucleotides outside the gene matches: 1. CDR3 length: 17 amino acids. Germline CDR1 SGHVS, CDR2 FQNEAQ. The CDR3 nucleotides are TGTGCCAGCAGCTTAGCGGGACTAGCGGGGGGGAAAGAGACCCAGTACTTC. Its translation is CASSLAGLAGGKETQYF.

V gene TRBV28 combines with J gene TRBJ1-2; 7 bases align to TRBD1. Germline loops: CDR1 MDHEN, CDR2 SYDVKM. The CDR3 loop spans 15 amino acids. The V segment lost 4 bases and the J segment 8 bases; nucleotides outside the gene matches: 13. CDR3 in DNA: TGTGCCAGCAGTTCGGAGGGCAGGGGGAAAGGGGGCTACACCTTC. It encodes CASSSEGRGKGGYTF.

The chain uses TRBV6-5 and TRBJ2-3, with 9 nucleotides matching TRBD2. CDR1 MNHEY and CDR2 SVGAGI come from the germline V gene. The CDR3 covers 16 residues. Unmatched junction bases numbered 5, after V lost 2 bases and J lost 2 bases. CDR3 sequence: CASSYRGLALTDTQYF. The CDR3 nucleotides read TGTGCCAGCAGTTACCGGGGACTAGCCCTCACAGATACGCAGTATTTT.

This rearrangement joins TRBV6-1 to TRBJ1-6; D unclear. This CDR3 has 10 residues. Germline V lookup: CDR1 MNHNS, CDR2 SASEGT. V lost 3 bases and J 17 bases, leaving 8 bases between the germline ends. The CDR3 loop is CASSDRLVHF. CDR3 bases: TGTGCCAGCAGTGACAGGCTGGTCCACTTT.

The chain carries TRBV5-6 and TRBJ1-1; 8 bases match TRBD1. The CDR3 is made up of 17 amino acids. The germline V gene encodes CDR1 SGHDT and CDR2 YYEEEE. The V and J ends lost 5 bases and 3 bases, in that order; junction bases with no gene match: 15. The CDR3 DNA reads TGTGCCAGCAGTCGACCGGCCAGGGGGCTGGGGGACACTGAAGCTTTCTTT. Amino acid sequence: CASSRPARGLGDTEAFF.

The chain employs TRBV5-1 and TRBJ2-3, with TRBD1 matching 8 bases. CDR1 is SGHRS, CDR2 YFSETQ, per germline. This CDR3 has 15 amino acids. V lost 4 bases to trimming and J lost 6 bases; unmatched junction nucleotides: 10. In DNA, the CDR3 is TGCGCCAGCAGCACGGGGACAGGAAAGTTTGATACGCAGTATTTT. It translates to CASSTGTGKFDTQYF.

This clone was seen only once. The gene calls are TRBV3-1 (or the pseudogene TRBV3-2) and TRBJ2-5, with 7 bases aligning to TRBD1. Per germline, CDR1 LGHDT and CDR2 YNNKEL (reference sequence). J gave up 3 bases and V 4 bases, and 8 bases lay outside the gene matches. This CDR3 is built from 15 residues. Here the CDR3 reads CASSPRTGLEETQYF. CDR3 coding DNA: TGTGCCAGCAGCCCTAGGACAGGACTTGAAGAGACCCAGTACTTC.

J is TRBJ2-7 and V is TRBV20-1, with 8 bases identical to TRBD2. J gave up 0 bases and V 3 bases, and 4 bases lay outside the gene matches. This CDR3 contains 14 residues. CDR1 and CDR2 (germline): DFQATT, SNEGSKA (reference sequence). CDR3 in DNA: TGCAGTGCTAGTAAGCGGGGGACCTCCTACGAGCAGTACTTC. This sequence encodes CSASKRGTSYEQYF.

The chain recombines TRBV7-9 with TRBJ2-1; perhaps TRBD1 as D (6 bases). CDR3 length: 18 amino acids. Germline V gene lookup returns CDR1 SEHNR and CDR2 FQNEAQ (reference sequence). The V end lost 2 bases, the J end lost 5 bases, and 22 bases lay between the germline ends. The CDR3: CASSLPPQGQGINNEQFF. The CDR3 bases are TGTGCCAGCAGCTTACCTCCTCAGGGGCAGGGAATAAACAATGAGCAGTTCTTC.

This sequence joins TRBV7-2 and TRBJ1-5, with 9 bases identical to TRBD1. The germline gives CDR1 SGHTA, CDR2 FQGNSA. CDR3 length: 14 residues. V shed 4 bases and J 4 bases; nucleotides not matched to a gene: 2. This CDR3 reads CASSYGTGNQPQHF. DNA of the CDR3: TGTGCCAGCAGCTACGGGACAGGGAATCAGCCCCAGCATTTT.

V usage is TRBV7-3 and J usage is TRBJ2-5; a weak D match, TRBD2 (6 bases). This CDR3 contains 13 residues. V lost 0 bases to trimming and J lost 7 bases, with 9 bases between them. Germline assignment: CDR1 SGHTA and CDR2 FQGTGA. CDR3 DNA: TGTGCCAGCAGCTTAACGGGGGGAGGGACCCAGTACTTC. Its translation is CASSLTGGGTQYF.

V is TRBV25-1 and J is TRBJ1-6; 9 bases match TRBD1. With 6 bases clipped from V and 7 bases from J, the junction kept 7 bases outside the gene matches. This CDR3 has 15 amino acids. The germline gives CDR1 MGHDK, CDR2 SYGVNS. The CDR3 protein is CASRRTGTGNSPLHF. The CDR3 nucleotides are TGTGCCAGCAGGAGGACCGGGACAGGGAATTCACCCCTCCACTTT.